One sample yielded the 6 T cell receptor beta chains listed below, sequenced in a study of OX40 agonist ivuxolimab in advanced cancers. The library was obtained by the immunoSEQ multiplex PCR assay. TCRdb obtained this table from immuneACCESS and retained in-frame rearrangements with V and J assigned. These tables miss some clones; where compared with another copy, unresolved V genes account for less than half of the shortfall, and the remainder is unexplained. The sample includes 70,000 to 85,000 clones, with around 90% observed a single time. About 1.3% of the sample is held by the ten biggest clonotypes. The input for sequencing was CD4+ or CD8+ T cells sorted from blood, taken in a trial of the OX40 agonist ivuxolimab. Receptors originate from an adult with an advanced solid tumor such as melanoma, head and neck, liver or kidney cancer.

The DNA of the CDR3 is TGTGCCAGCAGCCCCCGACTGGGGGAAAAACTGTTTTTT. As protein: CASSPRLGEKLFF. The chain is built from TRBV11-2 and TRBJ1-4; D is unresolved. Trimming stripped 5 bases from V and 8 bases from J, with 12 bases between. Germline CDR1 is SGHAT and CDR2 is FQNNGV. The CDR3 sequence is 13 residues long.

The chain has TRBV5-6 and TRBJ2-5, with 7 bases lining up with TRBD2. The CDR3 is 13 amino acids. Germline V gives CDR1 SGHDT, CDR2 YYEEEE. With V trimmed by 4 bases and J by 5 bases, 5 bases remained unmatched. The CDR3 sequence: CASSPGGAETQYF. In DNA, the CDR3 is TGTGCCAGCAGCCCGGGGGGAGCCGAGACCCAGTACTTC.

The rearrangement joins TRBV14 to TRBJ1-3, with TRBD1 matching over 7 bases. V was clipped by 4 bases and J by 3 bases; unmatched bases: 9. The germline V gene encodes CDR1 SGHDN and CDR2 FVKESK. The CDR3 spans 16 residues. For the CDR3, the DNA is TGTGCCAGCAGCCCACGACAGGGAACTTTTGGAAACACCATATATTTT. Amino acid sequence: CASSPRQGTFGNTIYF.

The V and J genes are TRBV28 and TRBJ1-4, with D uncertain. The germline V and J ends were trimmed by 8 bases and 0 bases, with 7 bases remaining between them. Germline V lookup: CDR1 MDHEN, CDR2 SYDVKM. The CDR3 has 13 residues. The CDR3 loop reads CASQRATNEKLFF. In DNA form, the CDR3 reads TGTGCCAGCCAACGGGCAACTAATGAAAAACTGTTTTTT.

CDR3 sequence: CASSVRQGTETQYF. In DNA form, the CDR3 reads TGCGCCAGCAGCGTACGACAGGGGACAGAGACCCAGTACTTC. V gene TRBV5-1 combines with J gene TRBJ2-5; 8 bases agree with TRBD1. This CDR3 comprises 14 residues. Germline CDR1 reads SGHRS; CDR2 reads YFSETQ. With V trimmed by 4 bases and J by 4 bases, 6 bases remained unmatched.

The chain is built from TRBV10-3 and TRBJ2-1; tentative D call: TRBD2 (5 bases). CDR3 length: 14 residues. Per germline, CDR1 ENHRY and CDR2 SYGVKD. V was cut by 7 bases and J by 4 bases, with 14 bases left in between. In DNA form, the CDR3 reads TGTGCCATCACGGCAGCCCCGGGGTACAATGAGCAGTTCTTC. This codes for CAITAAPGYNEQFF.